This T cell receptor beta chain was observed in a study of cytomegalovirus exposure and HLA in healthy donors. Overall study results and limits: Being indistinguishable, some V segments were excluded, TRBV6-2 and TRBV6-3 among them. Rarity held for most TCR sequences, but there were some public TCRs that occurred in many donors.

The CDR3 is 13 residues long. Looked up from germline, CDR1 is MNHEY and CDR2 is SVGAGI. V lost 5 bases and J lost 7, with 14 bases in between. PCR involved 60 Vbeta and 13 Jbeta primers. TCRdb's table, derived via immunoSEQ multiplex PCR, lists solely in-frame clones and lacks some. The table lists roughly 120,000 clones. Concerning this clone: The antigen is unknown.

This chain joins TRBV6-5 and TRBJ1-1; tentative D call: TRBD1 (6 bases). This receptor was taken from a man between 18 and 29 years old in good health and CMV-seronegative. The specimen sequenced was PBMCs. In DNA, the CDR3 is TGTGCCAGCAGTCCGGGACATCTGATTGAAGCTTTCTTT. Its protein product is CASSPGHLIEAFF.